One and the same sample provided the 24 T cell receptor beta chains below, sequenced in a study of T-cell reconstitution after alpha-beta-depleted transplantation in children. A TCRbeta library incorporating unique molecular identifiers was prepared. MiXCR was run by TCRdb on the PCR reads, yielding one entry per CDR3 protein. The data contain 250,000 to 350,000 distinct CDR3 sequences, more than 20% of them singletons. Sequencing used PBMCs, mostly from graft donor cells, obtained 180 days after TCRalphabeta/CD19-depleted stem cell transplant. The origin of the receptors is a male patient younger than 18 who had a stem cell transplant for acute lymphoblastic leukemia, so the T cells may come from the graft donor.

The V gene is TRBV5-1, the J gene TRBJ1-3; D perhaps matches TRBD1 (5 bases). CDR3 length: 17 amino acids. CDR1 is SGHRS, CDR2 YFSETQ, per germline. Trimming took 0 bases from V and 0 from J, leaving 13 bases between them. The CDR3 region is CASSLETDLYSGNTIYF. CDR3 bases: TGCGCCAGCAGCTTGGAGACAGACCTCTACTCTGGAAACACCATATATTTT.

The chain has TRBV15 and TRBJ2-1; 7 nucleotides line up with TRBD1. CDR3 length equals 15 residues. V trimming: 1 base; J trimming: 7 bases; junction bases outside the gene matches: 7. CDR1 is LNHNV, CDR2 YYDKDF, per germline (reference sequence). The CDR3 DNA reads TGTGCCACCAGCAGAGTGGGACAGATGACGAATGAGCAGTTCTTC. Translating it yields CATSRVGQMTNEQFF.

The chain combines TRBV7-9 with TRBJ2-7; 10 bases are shared with TRBD2. Per the germline V gene, CDR1 is SEHNR and CDR2 is FQNEAQ (reference sequence). This CDR3 is built from 15 residues. The V gene end was trimmed by 5 bases and the J gene end by 7 bases; junction bases not matched to a gene: 11. The CDR3 loop is CASSRTSGPKREQYF. Written as DNA, the CDR3 is TGTGCCAGCAGCAGGACTAGCGGCCCGAAGAGGGAGCAGTACTTC.

This clonotype was picked up many times. This rearrangement joins TRBV10-3 to TRBJ2-1; D remains ambiguous. Germline lookup yields CDR1 ENHRY and CDR2 SYGVKD. The CDR3 spans 13 residues. V lost 8 bases, J lost 4 bases, and 12 bases lay in between. The CDR3 is CAIQSQGYNEQFF. In nucleotides, the CDR3 is TGTGCCATCCAATCTCAAGGGTACAATGAGCAGTTCTTC.

This clonotype has a handful of counts. V and J are TRBV15 and TRBJ1-5; perhaps TRBD1 as D (5 bases). The length of the CDR3 is 15 residues. V lost 0 bases, J lost 10 bases, and 16 bases lay in between. CDR1 LNHNV and CDR2 YYDKDF come from the germline V gene (reference sequence). The CDR3 sequence: CATSRDTTVQGPQHF. The CDR3 region has the DNA TGTGCCACCAGCAGAGATACGACAGTACAAGGTCCCCAGCATTTT.

This clonotype showed up just a few times. The rearrangement links TRBV21-1 to TRBJ1-4. TRBV21-1 is a pseudogene locus. This CDR3 contains 16 residues. The CDR3 region is CASSKARQPTNEKLFF. The CDR3 DNA reads as TGTGCCAGCAGCAAAGCAAGGCAGCCAACTAATGAAAAACTGTTTTTT.

This clonotype turned up a few times. The rearrangement uses TRBV20-1 and TRBJ2-7, with TRBD2 identical over 9 bases. Trimming took 4 bases from V and 0 from J; bases not matched to a gene: 10. Germline CDR1 is DFQATT and CDR2 is SNEGSKA (reference sequence). The CDR3 covers 16 residues. The CDR3, as DNA: TGCAGTGCTAACTGGCTAGCGGGATGGGCCTCCTACGAGCAGTACTTC. Its translation is CSANWLAGWASYEQYF.

This chain links TRBV24-1 with TRBJ2-1, with 12 bases identical to TRBD2. The CDR3 is 17 amino acids. CDR1 and CDR2 from the germline V gene are KGHDR and SFDVKD. The J segment lost 6 bases and the V segment lost 4 bases, leaving 9 bases of the junction unmatched. The CDR3 loop reads CATSDPSGRGSFNEQFF. The CDR3 nucleotides read TGTGCCACCAGTGACCCTAGCGGGAGGGGCAGTTTCAATGAGCAGTTCTTC.

The gene calls are TRBV12-3 or TRBV12-4 and TRBJ2-7; unclear D gene. Trimming left V 2 bases short and J 4 bases short, with 15 bases between. This CDR3 comprises 15 residues. The CDR3 sequence: CASSLSWGTFYEQYF. Written as DNA, the CDR3 is TGTGCCAGCAGTTTATCCTGGGGTACTTTTTACGAGCAGTACTTC.

V usage is TRBV7-9 and J usage is TRBJ1-2; 8 bases fit TRBD1. The V gene end was trimmed by 5 bases and the J gene end by 8 bases; junction bases not matched to a gene: 7. Germline loops: CDR1 SEHNR, CDR2 FQNEAQ (reference sequence). The CDR3 consists of 13 residues. The chain's CDR3 is CASSPATGVGYTF. CDR3 nucleotides: TGTGCCAGCAGCCCTGCGACAGGGGTGGGCTACACCTTC.

This clonotype was observed a handful of times. In DNA, the CDR3 is TGCGCCAGCAGCTTGGAGGCGGCCGGTCGTCGGCAGTTCTTC. Its translation: CASSLEAAGRRQFF. The chain combines TRBV5-1 with TRBJ2-1; D gene unclear. Germline V gene lookup returns CDR1 SGHRS and CDR2 YFSETQ. V dropped 0 bases and J dropped 12 bases, with 16 bases sitting between them. CDR3 size: 14 residues. Full variable domain (missing parts from reference TRBV5-1 and TRBJ2-1): KAGVTQTPRYLIKTRGQQVTLSCSPISGHRSVSWYQQTPGQGLQFLFEYFSETQRNKGNFPGRFSGRQFSNSRSEMNVSTLELGDSALYLCASSLEAAGRRQFFGPGTRLTVL.

This clonotype was counted a few times. J is TRBJ1-3 and V is TRBV7-2; 7 positions match TRBD1. Germline V gives CDR1 SGHTA, CDR2 FQGNSA. The ends lost 4 bases at V and 5 bases at J; junction bases unmatched: 5. The CDR3 has 14 residues. The CDR3 loop is CASSWRQGRNTIYF. In nucleotides, the CDR3 is TGTGCCAGCAGCTGGCGACAGGGCCGAAACACCATATATTTT.

This clonotype occurred many times. V is TRBV7-8 and J is TRBJ2-7; 7 bases line up with TRBD2. This CDR3 contains 15 residues. The V segment lost 0 bases and the J segment 4 bases; nucleotides outside the gene matches: 6. Germline V gene sequence: CDR1 SGHVS, CDR2 FQNEAQ. The CDR3 reads CASSLAAGVSYEQYF. CDR3 DNA sequence: TGTGCCAGCAGCTTAGCGGCGGGAGTGAGTTACGAGCAGTACTTC.

V gene TRBV20-1 combines with J gene TRBJ2-5; TRBD1 is a possible D gene (5 bases). This CDR3 has 13 amino acids. The germline V gene has CDR1 DFQATT and CDR2 SNEGSKA (reference sequence). V was clipped by 5 bases and J by 1 base, with 11 bases between them. In DNA form, the CDR3 reads TGCAGTGCTGCGACAGCCTTCCAAGAGACCCAGTACTTC. Amino acids: CSAATAFQETQYF.

The sample holds a few counts of this clonotype. The chain couples TRBV5-6 to TRBJ2-5, with TRBD2 matching over 13 bases. The CDR3 spans 15 residues. CDR1 is SGHDT and CDR2 is YYEEEE in the germline V gene. With 4 bases clipped from V and 4 bases from J, the junction kept 4 bases outside the gene matches. The chain's CDR3 is CASSAGLAGLETQYF. In DNA, the CDR3 is TGTGCCAGCAGCGCGGGACTAGCGGGACTAGAGACCCAGTACTTC.

The chain is built from TRBV7-6 and TRBJ1-5; D is ambiguous. This CDR3 has 17 amino acids. V was shortened by 1 base and J by 4 bases, with 17 bases between the two germline ends. Per the germline V gene, CDR1 is SGHVS and CDR2 is FNYEAQ. As DNA, the CDR3 is TGTGCCAGCAGCTTAGGTTTAGGAGACGGAGGGAATCAGCCCCAGCATTTT. Protein: CASSLGLGDGGNQPQHF. Full variable domain (rest looked up from reference TRBV7-6 and TRBJ1-5): GAGVSQSPRYKVTKRGQDVALRCDPISGHVSLYWYRQALGQGPEFLTYFNYEAQQDKSGLPNDRFSAERPEGSISTLTIQRTEQRDSAMYRCASSLGLGDGGNQPQHFGDGTRLSIL.

This clonotype turned up a few times. The V call is TRBV5-1, the J call TRBJ1-1; D gene unclear. From germline, CDR1 is SGHRS and CDR2 YFSETQ. This CDR3 contains 16 residues. The ends were cut back, 0 bases at V and 0 bases at J, with 12 bases in the middle. The CDR3 sequence is CASSLVSGNMNTEAFF. CDR3 DNA: TGCGCCAGCAGCTTGGTCTCGGGCAACATGAACACTGAAGCTTTCTTT.

This clonotype has just a few counts. The chain recombines TRBV7-7 with TRBJ2-5; no firm D call. The CDR3 extends over 13 amino acids. V dropped 3 bases and J dropped 5 bases, with 10 bases sitting between them. CDR1 SSHAT and CDR2 FNYEAQ come from the germline V gene (reference sequence). CDR3 in amino acids: CASSFRLGETQYF. CDR3 nucleotides: TGTGCCAGCAGCTTCAGACTGGGGGAGACCCAGTACTTC.

V usage is TRBV7-9 and J usage is TRBJ1-4, with D possibly being TRBD1 (6 bases). Trimming cost V 6 bases and J 5 bases, with 16 bases left between them. CDR1 is SEHNR, CDR2 FQNEAQ, per germline (reference sequence). The CDR3 contains 15 residues. The CDR3 nucleotides are TGTGCCAGCAGTCATCTTTGGACAGAAAATGAAAAACTGTTTTTT. Protein sequence: CASSHLWTENEKLFF. Full variable domain (missing parts from reference TRBV7-9 and TRBJ1-4): DTGVSQNPRHKITKRGQNVTFRCDPISEHNRLYWYRQTLGQGPEFLTYFQNEAQLEKSRLLSDRFSAERPKGSFSTLEIQRTEQGDSAMYLCASSHLWTENEKLFFGSGTQLSVL.

V usage is TRBV10-1 and J usage is TRBJ2-1; the match to TRBD1 covers 7 bases. Losses at the gene ends were 2 bases for V and 3 bases for J; bases not matched to a gene: 4. From germline, CDR1 is WNHNN and CDR2 SYGVQD (reference sequence). This CDR3 is 15 amino acids long. CDR3 in amino acids: CASSENTGVYNEQFF. The CDR3 coding sequence is TGCGCCAGCAGTGAGAACACAGGGGTCTACAATGAGCAGTTCTTC.

This clonotype was counted only a few times. The chain links TRBV5-1 to TRBJ2-1; 13 nucleotides line up with TRBD2. The V gene's germline CDR1 is SGHRS and CDR2 YFSETQ. The CDR3 loop spans 16 amino acids. The V and J ends lost 5 bases and 2 bases, in that order; junction bases with no gene match: 4. The CDR3 DNA sequence: TGCGCCAGCAGAGGACTAGCGGGAGAACCCTACAATGAGCAGTTCTTC. Translated: CASRGLAGEPYNEQFF. Full variable domain (outside the CDR3, taken from reference TRBV5-1 and TRBJ2-1): KAGVTQTPRYLIKTRGQQVTLSCSPISGHRSVSWYQQTPGQGLQFLFEYFSETQRNKGNFPGRFSGRQFSNSRSEMNVSTLELGDSALYLCASRGLAGEPYNEQFFGPGTRLTVL.

V is TRBV6-1 and J is TRBJ2-7, with 9 bases matching TRBD1. Germline CDR1 and CDR2: MNHNS and SASEGT. The CDR3 is 19 amino acids. V dropped 8 bases and J dropped 2; count of bases not matched to a gene: 22. CDR3 sequence (DNA): TGTGCCAGCCGTCCGGATATACCGGACAGGGGCGTCCATCCCTACGAGCAGTACTTC. This encodes CASRPDIPDRGVHPYEQYF.

This clonotype was recorded a few times. The chain recombines TRBV19 with TRBJ1-2; D gene unclear. CDR3 length: 13 residues. Trimming cost V 10 bases and J 5 bases, with 17 bases left between them. CDR1 is LNHDA, CDR2 SQIVND, per germline (reference sequence). The CDR3 bases are TGTGCCACCTTTCACGGCCTCCCTTATGGCTACACCTTC. It yields the protein CATFHGLPYGYTF.

As concerns this clonotype: A junction end diverges from the germline sequence, so it may reflect a read error. This sequence joins TRBV2 and TRBJ2-7; unclear D gene. The CDR3 is 12 amino acids. Germline V gene lookup returns CDR1 SNHLY and CDR2 FYNNEI. The CDR3 loop is CARRMGSYEQYF. DNA for the CDR3: TGTGCCCGCAGGATGGGGTCCTACGAGCAGTACTTC.